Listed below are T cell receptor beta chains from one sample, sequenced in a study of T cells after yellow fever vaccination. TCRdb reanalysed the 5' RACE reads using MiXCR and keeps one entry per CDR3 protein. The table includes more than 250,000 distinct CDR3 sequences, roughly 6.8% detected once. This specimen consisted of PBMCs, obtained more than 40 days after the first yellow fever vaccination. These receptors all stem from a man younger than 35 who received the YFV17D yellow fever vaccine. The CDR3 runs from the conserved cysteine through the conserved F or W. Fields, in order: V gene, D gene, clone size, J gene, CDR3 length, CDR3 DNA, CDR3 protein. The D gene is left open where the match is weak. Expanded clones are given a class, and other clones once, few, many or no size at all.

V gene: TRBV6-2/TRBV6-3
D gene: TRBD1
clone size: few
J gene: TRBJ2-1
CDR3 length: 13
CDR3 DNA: TGTGCCAGCAGTTATCAGATGGACAGGGAGCAGTTCTTC
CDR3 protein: CASSYQMDREQFF

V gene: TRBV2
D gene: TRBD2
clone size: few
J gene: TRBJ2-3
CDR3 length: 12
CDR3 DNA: TGTGCCAGCATTTTACTGGGGGGGGGGCAGTATTTT
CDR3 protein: CASILLGGGQYF

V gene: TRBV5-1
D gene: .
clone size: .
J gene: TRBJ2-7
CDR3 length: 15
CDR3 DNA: TGCGCCAGCAGCATCGGGGCCCCGGGGCGTTTAGAGCAGTACTTC
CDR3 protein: CASSIGAPGRLEQYF

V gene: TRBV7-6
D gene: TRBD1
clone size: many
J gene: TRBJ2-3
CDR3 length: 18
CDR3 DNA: TGTGCCAGCAGCACCTTACCGGGACAGGGGTCATTCACAGATACGCAGTATTTT
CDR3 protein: CASSTLPGQGSFTDTQYF

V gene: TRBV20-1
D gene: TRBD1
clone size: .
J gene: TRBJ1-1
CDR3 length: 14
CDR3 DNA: TGCAGTGTTCATCGTCGGACAGGGTACACTGAAGCTTTCTTT
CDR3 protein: CSVHRRTGYTEAFF

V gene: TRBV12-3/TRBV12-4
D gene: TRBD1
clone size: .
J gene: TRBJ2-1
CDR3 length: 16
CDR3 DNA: TGTGCCAGCAGCTCAAGGGGGGGGACAGGGGGCTTCGAGCAGTTCTTC
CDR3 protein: CASSSRGGTGGFEQFF

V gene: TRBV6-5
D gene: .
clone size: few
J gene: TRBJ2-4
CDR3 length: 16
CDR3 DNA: TGTGCCAGCAGTTACTCCTTCCATATAGCCAAAAACATTCAGTACTTC
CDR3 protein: CASSYSFHIAKNIQYF

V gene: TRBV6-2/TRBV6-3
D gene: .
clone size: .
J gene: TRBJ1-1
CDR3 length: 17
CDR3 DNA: TGTGCCAGCAGTCGACGTTTCAGGGTGAGTCGACACACTGAAGCTTTCTTT
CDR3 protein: CASSRRFRVSRHTEAFF

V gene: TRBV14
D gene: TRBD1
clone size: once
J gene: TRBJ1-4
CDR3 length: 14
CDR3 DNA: TGTGCCAGCAGCCCCAGACAGGGCGGCGAAAAACTGTTTTTT
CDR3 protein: CASSPRQGGEKLFF

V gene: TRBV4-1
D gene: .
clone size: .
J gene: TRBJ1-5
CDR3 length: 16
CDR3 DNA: TGCGCCAGCAGCGTAAGATCCTCGGGGTACAATCAGCCCCAGCATTTT
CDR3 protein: CASSVRSSGYNQPQHF

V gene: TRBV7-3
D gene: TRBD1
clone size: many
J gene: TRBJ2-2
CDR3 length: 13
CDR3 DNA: TGTGCCAGCAGCGTACAGGGGTCCGGGGAGCTGTTTTTT
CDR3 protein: CASSVQGSGELFF

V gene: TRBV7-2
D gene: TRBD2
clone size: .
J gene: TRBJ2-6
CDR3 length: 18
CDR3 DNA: TGTGCCAGCAGCTTAGCCGGGGGGGGAATTTCTGGGGCCAACGTCCTGACTTTC
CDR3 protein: CASSLAGGGISGANVLTF

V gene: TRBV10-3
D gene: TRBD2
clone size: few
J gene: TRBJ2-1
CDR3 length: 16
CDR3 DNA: TGTGCCACCCAGGTAGGGGAGCGGGGACTCTACAATGAGCAGTTCTTC
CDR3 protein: CATQVGERGLYNEQFF

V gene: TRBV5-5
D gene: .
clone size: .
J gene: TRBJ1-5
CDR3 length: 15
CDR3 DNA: TGTGCCAGCAGCCCGGGGCCGGGGGCGGACCAGCCCCAGCATTTT
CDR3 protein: CASSPGPGADQPQHF

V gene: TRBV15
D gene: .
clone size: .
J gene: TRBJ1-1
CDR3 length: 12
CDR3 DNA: TGTGCCACCAGCCTTGGACAGCGTGAAGCTTTCTTT
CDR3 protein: CATSLGQREAFF

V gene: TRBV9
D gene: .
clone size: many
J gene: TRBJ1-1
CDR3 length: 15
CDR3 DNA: TGTGCCAGCAGCCCTAAGGGGGGCGCGAACACTGAAGCTTTCTTT
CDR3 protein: CASSPKGGANTEAFF

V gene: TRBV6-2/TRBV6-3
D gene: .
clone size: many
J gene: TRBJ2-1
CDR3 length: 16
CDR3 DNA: TGTGCCAGCAGGCTCTCGCCGAGGCCAACCTACAATGAGCAGTTCTTC
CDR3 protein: CASRLSPRPTYNEQFF

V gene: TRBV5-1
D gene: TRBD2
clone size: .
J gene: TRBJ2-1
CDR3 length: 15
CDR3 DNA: TGCGCCAGCAGCTTCGGGGGGGCCTCCTACAATGAGCAGTTCTTC
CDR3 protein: CASSFGGASYNEQFF

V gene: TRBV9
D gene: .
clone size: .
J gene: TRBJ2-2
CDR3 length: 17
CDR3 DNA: TGTGCCAGCAGCCCCAATCCCAACGACTTACTCACCGGGGAGCTGTTTTTT
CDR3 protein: CASSPNPNDLLTGELFF

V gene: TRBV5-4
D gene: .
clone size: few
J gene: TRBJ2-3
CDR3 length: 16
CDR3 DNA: TGTGCCAGCAGCTTGGCCTCGGGGACCCGCACAGATACGCAGTATTTT
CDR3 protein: CASSLASGTRTDTQYF

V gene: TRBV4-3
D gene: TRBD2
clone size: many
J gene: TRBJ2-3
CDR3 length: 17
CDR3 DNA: TGCGCCAGCAGCGGGGCTAGCGGGGGCTCCCTGACAGATACGCAGTATTTT
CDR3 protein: CASSGASGGSLTDTQYF

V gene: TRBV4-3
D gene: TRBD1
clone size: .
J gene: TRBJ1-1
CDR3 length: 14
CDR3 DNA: TGCGCCAGCAGCCATTGGACAGGGAAAACTGAAGCTTTCTTT
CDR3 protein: CASSHWTGKTEAFF

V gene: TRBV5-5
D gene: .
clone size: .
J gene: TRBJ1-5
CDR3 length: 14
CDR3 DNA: TGTGCCAGCAGCACACAGGGCGGGGACCAGCCCCAGCATTTT
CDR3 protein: CASSTQGGDQPQHF

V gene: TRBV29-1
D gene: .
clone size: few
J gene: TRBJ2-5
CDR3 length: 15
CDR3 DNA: TGCAGCGTTGAAGATCAGGGGATGGGACTGAAGACCCAGTACTTC
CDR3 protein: CSVEDQGMGLKTQYF

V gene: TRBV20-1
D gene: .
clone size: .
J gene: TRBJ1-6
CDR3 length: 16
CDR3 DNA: TGCAGTGCTAGAGATCGGGGGAGCCCCTATAATTCACCCCTCCACTTT
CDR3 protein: CSARDRGSPYNSPLHF

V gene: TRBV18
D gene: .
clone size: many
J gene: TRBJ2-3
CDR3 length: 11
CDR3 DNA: TGTGCCAGCTCAAGCGCAGATACGCAGTATTTT
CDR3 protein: CASSSADTQYF

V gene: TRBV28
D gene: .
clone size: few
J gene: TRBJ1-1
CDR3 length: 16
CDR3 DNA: TGTGCCAGCAGCCCATACCGAGGGGCCGGGGACACTGAAGCTTTCTTT
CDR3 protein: CASSPYRGAGDTEAFF

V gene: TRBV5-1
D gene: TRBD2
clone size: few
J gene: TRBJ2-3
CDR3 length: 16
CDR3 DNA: TGCGCCAGCAGCTTACGACCTACTAGCGGGGGGGATACGCAGTATTTT
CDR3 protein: CASSLRPTSGGDTQYF